These T cell receptor beta chains were read from a single sample in a study of shared clonotypes between healthy human individuals. Profiling relied on immunoSEQ multiplex PCR, and the TCRdb table lists in-frame clones only, not all of them. Counted here are just over 2,000,000 clones, roughly 95% occurring once; the ten biggest clones make up about 1.1%. Sequencing was done on a sample of naive CD8+ T cells sorted from blood. The receptors were gathered from a man aged 18 to 29 in good health. The CDR3 runs from the conserved cysteine through the conserved F or W. D genes are given only for firm matches. The size entry is marked missing in some rows and otherwise reads once, few, many or a size class.

>NA|TRBV2|TRBD1|TRBJ1-4
CASIRSLEGARNEKLFF
TGTGCCAGCATTCGATCCTTGGAGGGGGCGCGTAATGAAAAACTGTTTTTT
>NA|TRBV5-1|NA|TRBJ1-3
CASTSPDTTDGGLGNTIYF
TGCGCCAGCACCTCACCGGATACAACTGACGGGGGGCTTGGAAACACCATATATTTT
>NA|TRBV30|TRBD2|TRBJ2-1
CAWSNSGGMNEQFF
TGTGCCTGGAGTAATAGCGGGGGGATGAATGAGCAGTTCTTC
>NA|TRBV5-1|NA|TRBJ2-7
CASSPKVADEQYF
TGCGCCAGCAGCCCTAAGGTTGCGGACGAGCAGTACTTC
>NA|TRBV9|NA|TRBJ1-2
CASSHPRTGYGYTF
TGTGCCAGCAGTCATCCCCGGACGGGCTATGGCTACACCTTC
>once|TRBV4-1|TRBD1|TRBJ2-7
CASSPRQGNYEQYF
TGCGCCAGCAGCCCTAGACAGGGCAACTACGAGCAGTACTTC
>NA|TRBV5-1|NA|TRBJ1-2
CASSPGRDIIYGYTF
TGCGCCAGCAGCCCGGGACGGGATATTATCTATGGCTACACCTTC
>NA|TRBV6-1|NA|TRBJ1-1
CASSQGFFGVNTEAFF
TGTGCCAGCAGTCAAGGTTTTTTCGGAGTGAACACTGAAGCTTTCTTT
>NA|TRBV27|TRBD2|TRBJ2-3
CASSLLVAGPADTQYF
TGTGCCAGCAGTTTGTTGGTAGCGGGCCCCGCAGATACGCAGTATTTT
>NA|TRBV6-1|NA|TRBJ2-7
CASSEAPLRAYEQYF
TGTGCCAGCAGTGAAGCCCCCCTGCGGGCCTACGAGCAGTACTTC
>once|TRBV9|NA|TRBJ2-7
CASSVYDTSYEQYF
TGTGCCAGCAGTGTCTATGACACCTCCTACGAGCAGTACTTC
>NA|TRBV9|TRBD1|TRBJ2-7
CASSPGTGLYEQYF
TGTGCCAGCAGCCCAGGGACAGGGCTCTACGAGCAGTACTTC
>NA|TRBV2|NA|TRBJ1-1
CASSGGRPPRGNTEAFF
TGTGCCAGCAGTGGGGGACGTCCTCCGAGGGGGAACACTGAAGCTTTCTTT
>NA|TRBV4-2|NA|TRBJ2-7
CASSQDPTLNYEQYF
TGTGCCAGCAGCCAAGATCCAACACTTAACTACGAGCAGTACTTC
>few|TRBV12-5|NA|TRBJ2-6
CASGFGASSSGANVLTF
TGTGCTAGTGGCTTCGGGGCCTCTAGCTCTGGGGCCAACGTCCTGACTTTC
>NA|TRBV7-2|NA|TRBJ2-2
CASSFHAGGELFF
TGTGCCAGCAGCTTCCACGCCGGCGGGGAGCTGTTTTTT
>few|TRBV9|TRBD1|TRBJ1-5
CASSVTVGRGQSNQPQHF
TGTGCCAGCAGCGTAACCGTCGGGCGGGGACAGAGCAATCAGCCCCAGCATTTT
>NA|TRBV9|NA|TRBJ1-2
CASSVAGAFYTF
TGTGCCAGCAGCGTAGCAGGGGCTTTCTACACCTTC
>NA|TRBV6-1|TRBD2|TRBJ2-3
CASSPLAGGTDTQYF
TGTGCCAGCAGTCCCCTAGCGGGAGGAACAGATACGCAGTATTTT
>NA|TRBV27|NA|TRBJ1-5
CASSLWAESNQPQHF
TGTGCCAGCAGTTTATGGGCAGAAAGCAATCAGCCCCAGCATTTT
>NA|TRBV30|NA|TRBJ2-2
CAWSMGAGELFF
TGTGCCTGGAGTATGGGGGCCGGGGAGCTGTTTTTT
>NA|TRBV28|NA|TRBJ2-2
CASSITAHGELFF
TGTGCCAGCAGCATCACAGCCCACGGGGAGCTGTTTTTT
>NA|TRBV27|TRBD2|TRBJ2-1
CASSLSGWGTSGQYEQFF
TGTGCCAGCAGTTTATCAGGATGGGGGACTAGCGGGCAGTATGAGCAGTTCTTC
>NA|TRBV21-1|NA|TRBJ2-5
CASSKPSRGEEETQYF
TGTGCCAGCAGCAAACCGTCCAGGGGGGAAGAAGAGACCCAGTACTTC
>NA|TRBV13|NA|TRBJ1-3
CASSLVREGGPGNTIYF
TGTGCCAGCAGCTTAGTTCGCGAGGGGGGCCCTGGAAACACCATATATTTT
>NA|TRBV4-1|NA|TRBJ1-1
CASSQEGLEAFF
TGCGCCAGCAGCCAAGAAGGGTTGGAAGCTTTCTTT
>NA|TRBV27|NA|TRBJ2-5
CASSTDAGTQYF
TGTGCCAGCAGTACGGATGCGGGGACCCAGTACTTC
>NA|TRBV7-6|NA|TRBJ2-5
CASSSPWAGEETQYF
TGTGCCAGCAGCTCCCCCTGGGCAGGGGAAGAGACCCAGTACTTC
>NA|TRBV11-2|NA|TRBJ2-7
CASSLGLGPLEQYF
TGTGCCAGCAGCTTAGGTCTAGGTCCCCTCGAGCAGTACTTC
>NA|TRBV29-1|NA|TRBJ1-2
CSVDPDPAVYTF
TGCAGCGTTGATCCCGACCCTGCCGTCTACACCTTC
>NA|TRBV7-9|NA|TRBJ2-1
CASSFDRNEQFF
TGTGCCAGCAGCTTCGACCGCAATGAGCAGTTCTTC
>NA|TRBV9|NA|TRBJ2-2
CASSPGASGGELFF
TGTGCCAGCAGCCCCGGGGCCTCAGGCGGGGAGCTGTTTTTT
>NA|TRBV27|NA|TRBJ2-3
CASSLLAMAAWNDTQYF
TGTGCCAGCAGTTTACTCGCGATGGCAGCGTGGAATGATACGCAGTATTTT
>NA|TRBV27|NA|TRBJ1-2
CASSPGSDYGYTF
TGTGCCAGCAGTCCTGGGTCTGATTATGGCTACACCTTC
>NA|TRBV7-9|NA|TRBJ1-2
CASSLTWDGYTF
TGTGCCAGCAGCTTAACATGGGATGGCTACACCTTC
>NA|TRBV19|NA|TRBJ1-1
CASSIDGGRAEAFF
TGTGCCAGTAGTATAGATGGGGGGCGTGCTGAAGCTTTCTTT
>NA|TRBV5-1|TRBD2|TRBJ2-5
CASSLRLAANNGETQYF
TGCGCCAGCAGCTTACGACTAGCGGCCAATAATGGGGAGACCCAGTACTTC
>NA|TRBV10-1|NA|TRBJ2-5
CASSEDGEGVQETQYF
TGCGCCAGCAGTGAAGACGGGGAGGGGGTCCAAGAGACCCAGTACTTC
>NA|TRBV27|TRBD2|TRBJ2-1
CASSLGLADYNEQFF
TGTGCCAGCAGTTTAGGCCTAGCGGATTACAATGAGCAGTTCTTC
>NA|TRBV6-1|NA|TRBJ2-7
CASSELSGTYEQYF
TGTGCCAGCAGTGAATTGTCAGGGACCTACGAGCAGTACTTC